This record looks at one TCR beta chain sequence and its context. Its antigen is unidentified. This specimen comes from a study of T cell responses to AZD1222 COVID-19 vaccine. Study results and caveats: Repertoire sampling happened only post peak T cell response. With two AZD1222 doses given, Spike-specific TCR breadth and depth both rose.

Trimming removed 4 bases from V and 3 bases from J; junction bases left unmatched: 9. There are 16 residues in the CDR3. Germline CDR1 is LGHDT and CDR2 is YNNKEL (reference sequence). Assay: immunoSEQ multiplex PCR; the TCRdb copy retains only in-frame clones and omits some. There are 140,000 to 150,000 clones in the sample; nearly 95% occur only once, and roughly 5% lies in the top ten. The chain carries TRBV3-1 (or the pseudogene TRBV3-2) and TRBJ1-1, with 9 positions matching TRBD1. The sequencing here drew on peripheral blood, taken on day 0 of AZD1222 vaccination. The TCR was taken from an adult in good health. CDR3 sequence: CASSLWTGVGDTEAFF. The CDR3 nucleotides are TGTGCCAGCAGCCTTTGGACAGGGGTAGGGGACACTGAAGCTTTCTTT.